This TCR beta chain derives from a study of low-dose radiotherapy and immunotherapy resistance in tumors. Sample time point: after trial treatment. Treatment given: LDRT plus nivolumab, ipilimumab, low-dose cyclophosphamide and aspirin (RACIN trial). Both TCRalpha and TCRbeta chains were reverse transcribed with V-gene-specific primers. Amplification, which lasted 15 to 20 PCR cycles, used a constant-region primer and V-primer adapter to amplify TCRs. TCRdb ran MiXCR on the reads and lists one entry per CDR3 protein. This table holds 95,000 to 100,000 distinct CDR3 sequences, less than 25% found once. This receptor was taken from a male donor with prostate cancer. The specimen was PBMCs, collected after low-dose radiotherapy plus immunotherapy.

The CDR3 DNA reads as TGCGCCAGCAGCTTTGATGGGGACACTGAAGCTTTCTTT. Protein sequence: CASSFDGDTEAFF. This chain connects TRBV5-1 to TRBJ1-1; D not certain. V dropped 2 bases and J dropped 3 bases, with 8 bases sitting between them. Germline V CDR1 and CDR2: SGHRS, YFSETQ. The CDR3 contains 13 residues.